The 13 T cell receptor beta chains below come from one sample, sequenced in a study of blood T cells in healthy people across ages (dated by TCRdb to 2013 to 2016). The library was prepared using 5' RACE. Sequencing was carried out with an Illumina HiSeq 2500. The second PCR ran for roughly 7 to 12 cycles and used a J-beta primer mix along with a sample-barcoded 5' primer. Through fastp at Q25 and MiXCR, TCRdb rebuilt clones from the public reads, retaining in-frame beta chains. Every entry covers one CDR3 protein and lists the most common genes and DNA from its rows. The sample records about 1.7 million distinct CDR3 sequences, roughly 27% of which are singletons. The leading ten clones occupy less than 9.5% of the sample. Sequencing was done on a sample of blood. These receptors all come from a woman under 40 in good health.

This clonotype was seen at least ten times. CDR3 residues: CASSLIAGGDNEQFF. CDR3 DNA sequence: TGTGCCAGCAGCTTAATAGCGGGGGGGGACAATGAGCAGTTCTTC. V is TRBV7-3 and J is TRBJ2-1; 11 nucleotides agree with TRBD2. Germline values: CDR1 SGHTA, CDR2 FQGTGA. The V and J ends lost 1 base and 5 bases, in that order; junction bases with no gene match: 1. The CDR3 length is 15 residues.

This clonotype was counted only a few times. The genes are TRBV20-1 and TRBJ1-5; D is unresolved. Germline V gene sequence: CDR1 DFQATT, CDR2 SNEGSKA (reference sequence). Trimming left V 3 bases short and J 0 bases short, with 12 bases between. There are 15 residues in the CDR3. The CDR3 nucleotides read TGCAGTGCTAGCCTTTCGACGGATAGCAATCAGCCCCAGCATTTT. The encoded protein is CSASLSTDSNQPQHF.

A few counts support this clonotype. V gene TRBV7-2 combines with J gene TRBJ2-1, with 9 bases identical to TRBD2. CDR1 and CDR2 (germline): SGHTA, FQGNSA. The CDR3 contains 18 residues. The junction had 11 bases not matched to a gene; V was cut back by 5 bases and J by 0 bases. The CDR3 region is CASSMPTSGLSSYNEQFF. CDR3 sequence (DNA): TGTGCCAGCAGCATGCCGACTAGCGGTTTGAGCTCCTACAATGAGCAGTTCTTC.

The V call is TRBV20-1, the J call TRBJ2-5; perhaps TRBD2 as D (5 bases). Germline CDR1 and CDR2: DFQATT and SNEGSKA (reference sequence). Trimming left V 2 bases short and J 3 bases short, with 7 bases between. CDR3 length: 12 residues. CDR3 sequence: CSARLLEETQYF. CDR3 DNA sequence: TGCAGTGCTAGACTACTAGAAGAGACCCAGTACTTC.

About this clonotype: The junction does not match germline at one end; this may be a read error. The chain has TRBV7-2 and TRBJ2-6; 10 nucleotides line up with TRBD1. Germline V gives CDR1 SGHTA, CDR2 FQGNSA. This CDR3 region has 16 residues. CDR3 DNA sequence: TGTGCCAGCAGCCCCGGGACAGGGGCTGGGGCCAACGTCCGGACTTTC. Its translation is CASSPGTGAGANVRTF.

A note on this clonotype: A much larger clone differs by one base, so this may be a read error. The gene calls are TRBV12-3 or TRBV12-4 and TRBJ2-1; tentatively, D is TRBD1 or TRBD2 (5 bases each). This CDR3 is 13 amino acids long. V lost 6 bases and J lost 8, with 14 bases in between. The CDR3 spells CASRKGTNDEQFF. The CDR3 DNA reads as TGTGCCAGCAGGAAGGGGACCAATGATGAGCAGTTCTTC.

This clonotype was found a few times. This chain uses TRBV28 with TRBJ2-7; TRBD2 is a possible D gene (5 bases). This CDR3 comprises 16 residues. V lost 5 bases to trimming and J lost 1 base, with 18 bases between them. The V gene's germline CDR1 is MDHEN and CDR2 SYDVKM. The CDR3 DNA reads as TGTGCCAGCAGTGAAGCGGCCCGGGCTACTTCCTACGAGCAGTACTTC. This codes for CASSEAARATSYEQYF.

In the case of this clonotype: One junction end does not reproduce the germline sequence, and a read error may be involved. The rearrangement joins TRBV6-6 to TRBJ1-2; 7 bases are a match to TRBD1. The CDR3 extends over 16 amino acids. CDR1 and CDR2 (germline): MNHNY, SVGAGI (reference sequence). The chain's CDR3 is CASSPQGGRGNYDYTF. The DNA for the CDR3 is TGTGCCAGCAGCCCCCAGGGGGGAAGGGGGAACTATGACTACACCTTC.

This clonotype was counted a few times. A much larger clone lies a single base off, so this may be a read error. The chain couples TRBV12-3 or TRBV12-4 to TRBJ2-7; TRBD2 matches 13 bases. The DNA end favors TRBJ2-5, so the J call may be wrong. This CDR3 comprises 16 residues. This chain's CDR3 is CASAGTSGIGWETQYF. As DNA, the CDR3 is TGTGCCAGCGCCGGGACTAGCGGGATCGGATGGGAGACCCAGTACTTC.

V is TRBV10-3 and J is TRBJ2-3; 9 bases match TRBD1. The CDR3 has 15 amino acids. With 4 bases clipped from V and 0 bases from J, the junction kept 2 bases outside the gene matches. Germline V lookup: CDR1 ENHRY, CDR2 SYGVKD. The CDR3 DNA follows: TGTGCCATCAGTGTTGGGACAGGGAGCACAGATACGCAGTATTTT. This sequence encodes CAISVGTGSTDTQYF.

This clonotype has just a few counts. The chain carries TRBV2 and TRBJ2-7; D tentatively fits TRBD1 or TRBD2 (5 bases each). Trimming shortened V by 7 bases and J by 4 bases, and 17 bases separated the two germline ends. The CDR3 length is 14 residues. CDR1 is SNHLY, CDR2 FYNNEI, per germline. As DNA, the CDR3 is TGTGCCAGCAAGAGGGAGCAGGGTGCTTACGAGCAGTACTTC. It is translated as CASKREQGAYEQYF.

The rearrangement joins TRBV2 to TRBJ2-3; no reliable D call. V was trimmed by 1 base and J by 1 base, leaving 6 bases between them. Germline loops: CDR1 SNHLY, CDR2 FYNNEI. This CDR3 has 14 amino acids. CDR3 coding DNA: TGTGCCAGCAGTGAAGAAATTGGCACAGATACGCAGTATTTT. As protein: CASSEEIGTDTQYF. Drawing the rest from reference TRBV2 and TRBJ2-3, the complete variable domain is EPEVTQTPSHQVTQMGQEVILRCVPISNHLYFYWYRQILGQKVEFLVSFYNNEISEKSEIFDDQFSVERPDGSNFTLKIRSTKLEDSAMYFCASSEEIGTDTQYFGPGTRLTVL.

The DNA for the CDR3 is TGTGCCAACGACGGGACAGGAGATTACGAGCAGTACTTC. Protein sequence: CANDGTGDYEQYF. The rearrangement joins TRBV10-3 to TRBJ2-7; 8 nucleotides line up with TRBD1. The CDR3 has 13 residues. Germline V lookup: CDR1 ENHRY, CDR2 SYGVKD. With V trimmed by 10 bases and J by 4 bases, 9 bases remained unmatched.